A selection of T cell receptor beta chains follows, all from one sample in a study of blood T cells in healthy people across ages. TCRdb re-called the 5' RACE reads with MiXCR, one entry per CDR3 protein. The data hold fewer than 1 million distinct CDR3 sequences, with approximately 44% observed a single time. Source material: blood. The receptors here all came from a man aged 55 to 69 in good health. CDR3s include the opening cysteine and the closing phenylalanine or tryptophan. The D gene is left open where the match is weak. A clone size is listed for some rows: how often the clone was seen (once, few, many), or a class if it is expanded.

clone size	V gene	D gene	J gene	CDR3 DNA	CDR3 protein
once	TRBV27	TRBD1	TRBJ1-2	TGTGCCGGCAGTTTATCCTACAGACAGGGGCCCCCGAGTGGCTACACCTTC	CAGSLSYRQGPPSGYTF
.	TRBV5-1	.	TRBJ2-5	TGCGCCAGCAGCTTGGGAACGCAGACACGAGGGGAGACCCAGTACTTC	CASSLGTQTRGETQYF
.	TRBV13	TRBD1	TRBJ2-1	TGTGCCAGCAGCTCCAGGGGGCGTGAGAATGAGCAGTTCTTC	CASSSRGRENEQFF
few	TRBV11-1	.	TRBJ2-5	TGTGCCAGCAGCGTGGATCAGGGACTCCAAGAGACCCAGTACTTC	CASSVDQGLQETQYF
.	TRBV15	.	TRBJ2-5	TGTGCCACCAGCAGAGATATATGGGAGACCCAGTACTTC	CATSRDIWETQYF
.	TRBV28	.	TRBJ2-7	TGTGCCAGCAGTTTAGGAACTTCGGGGGGCTTAGGCGAGCAGTACTTC	CASSLGTSGGLGEQYF
few	TRBV20-1	TRBD1	TRBJ2-1	TGCAGTGCTGGACAGGGGGCAGGCGAGCAGTTCTTC	CSAGQGAGEQFF
few	TRBV3-1	.	TRBJ2-7	TGTGCCAGCAGCCAGGCACTAGAGGTCGTCTACGAGCAGTACTTC	CASSQALEVVYEQYF
.	TRBV9	.	TRBJ2-3	TGTGCCAGCAGCCCCATAGGTTCTAGCACAGATACGCAGTATTTT	CASSPIGSSTDTQYF
.	TRBV27	.	TRBJ1-2	TGTGCCAGCAGTGCCGTGGGGGGGCATGGCTACACCTTC	CASSAVGGHGYTF
.	TRBV15	.	TRBJ1-6	TGTGCCACCAGCTACTCCTACAATTCACCCCTCCACTTT	CATSYSYNSPLHF
few	TRBV20-1	.	TRBJ2-1	TGCAGTGCTCTTGGACAGAAAGCCTACAATGAGCAGTTCTTC	CSALGQKAYNEQFF